This T cell receptor (beta chain) emerged from a study of shared clonotypes between healthy human individuals. Trimming took off 5 bases at V and 0 bases at J, with 14 bases between the two ends. This CDR3 has 17 residues. Germline V gene sequence: CDR1 SEHNR, CDR2 FQNEAQ (reference sequence). Libraries were prepared by immunoSEQ multiplex PCR; TCRdb keeps only in-frame clonotypes and omits some of them. Among approximately 2,200,000 clones listed, 85% to 95% were seen once. Terminally differentiated effector memory CD45RA+ cells were excluded from the naive CD8 cells, which were CD45RO-negative and positively selected for CCR7.

The clonotype originates from a man younger than 30 in good health. Some clones in this sample may be carry-over from other donors' samples. The material sequenced was naive CD8+ T cells from PBMCs. V and J are TRBV7-9 and TRBJ2-6; D unclear. The CDR3 DNA is TGTGCCAGCAGCCCGAAGGAGCCGAACTCTGGGGCCAACGTCCTGACTTTC. Protein product: CASSPKEPNSGANVLTF.